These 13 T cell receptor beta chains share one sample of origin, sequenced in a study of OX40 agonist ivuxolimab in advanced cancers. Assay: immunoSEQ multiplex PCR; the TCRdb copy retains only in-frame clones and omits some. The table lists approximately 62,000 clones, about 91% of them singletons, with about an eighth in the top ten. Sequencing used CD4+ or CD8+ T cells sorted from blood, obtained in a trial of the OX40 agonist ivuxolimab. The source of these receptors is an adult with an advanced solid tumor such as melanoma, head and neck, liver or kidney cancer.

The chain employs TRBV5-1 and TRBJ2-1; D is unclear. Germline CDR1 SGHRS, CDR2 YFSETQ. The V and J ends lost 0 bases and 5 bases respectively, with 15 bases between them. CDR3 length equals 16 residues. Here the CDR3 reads CASSLAVNQHHNEQFF. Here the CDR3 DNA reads TGCGCCAGCAGCTTGGCCGTCAACCAACATCACAATGAGCAGTTCTTC.

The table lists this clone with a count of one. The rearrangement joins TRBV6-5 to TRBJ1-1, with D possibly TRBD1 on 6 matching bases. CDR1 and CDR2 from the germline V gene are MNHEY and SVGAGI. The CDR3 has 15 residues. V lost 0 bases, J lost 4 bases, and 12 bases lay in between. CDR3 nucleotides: TGTGCCAGCAGTTACTCGAATGGGGGGCTCACTGAAGCTTTCTTT. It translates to CASSYSNGGLTEAFF.

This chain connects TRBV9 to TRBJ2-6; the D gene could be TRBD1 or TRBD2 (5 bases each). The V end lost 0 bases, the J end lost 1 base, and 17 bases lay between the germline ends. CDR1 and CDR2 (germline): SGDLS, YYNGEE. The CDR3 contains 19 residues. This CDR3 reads CASSVEGGTTPSGANVLTF. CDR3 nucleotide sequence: TGTGCCAGCAGCGTAGAGGGTGGGACGACCCCTTCTGGGGCCAACGTCCTGACTTTC.

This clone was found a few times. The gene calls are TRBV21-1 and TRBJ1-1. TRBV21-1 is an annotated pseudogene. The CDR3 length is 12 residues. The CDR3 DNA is TGTGCCAGCCGCGGGGGATGCACTGAAGCTTTCTTT. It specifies CASRGGCTEAFF.

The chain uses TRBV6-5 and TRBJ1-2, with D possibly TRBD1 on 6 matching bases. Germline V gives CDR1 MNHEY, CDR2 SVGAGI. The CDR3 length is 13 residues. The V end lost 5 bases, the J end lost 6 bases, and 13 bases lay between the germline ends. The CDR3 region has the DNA TGTGCCAGCAGTGTGTGGGGGGCGGATGGCTACACCTTC. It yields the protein CASSVWGADGYTF.

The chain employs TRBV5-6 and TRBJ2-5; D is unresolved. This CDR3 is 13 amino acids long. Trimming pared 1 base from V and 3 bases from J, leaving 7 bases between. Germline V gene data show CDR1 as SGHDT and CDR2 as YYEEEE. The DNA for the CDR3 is TGTGCCAGCAGCTTGCGGGTTGAAGAGACCCAGTACTTC. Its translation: CASSLRVEETQYF.

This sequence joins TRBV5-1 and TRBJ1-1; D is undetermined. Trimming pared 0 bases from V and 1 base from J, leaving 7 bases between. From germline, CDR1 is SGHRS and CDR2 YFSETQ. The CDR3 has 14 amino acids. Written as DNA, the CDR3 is TGCGCCAGCAGCTTGGGGGGTCCGAACACTGAAGCTTTCTTT. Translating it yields CASSLGGPNTEAFF.

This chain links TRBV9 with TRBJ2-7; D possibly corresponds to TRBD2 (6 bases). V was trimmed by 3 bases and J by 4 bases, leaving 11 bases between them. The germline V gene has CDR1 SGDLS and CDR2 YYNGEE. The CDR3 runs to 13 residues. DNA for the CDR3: TGTGCCAGCAGCGCGGGACTCCAATACGAGCAGTACTTC. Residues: CASSAGLQYEQYF.

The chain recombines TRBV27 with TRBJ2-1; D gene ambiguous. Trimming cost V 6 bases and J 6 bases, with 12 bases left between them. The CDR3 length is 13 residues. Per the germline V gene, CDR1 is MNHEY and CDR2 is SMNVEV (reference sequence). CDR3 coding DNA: TGTGCCAGCAGGGCATCAAATGGCAATGAGCAGTTCTTC. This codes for CASRASNGNEQFF.

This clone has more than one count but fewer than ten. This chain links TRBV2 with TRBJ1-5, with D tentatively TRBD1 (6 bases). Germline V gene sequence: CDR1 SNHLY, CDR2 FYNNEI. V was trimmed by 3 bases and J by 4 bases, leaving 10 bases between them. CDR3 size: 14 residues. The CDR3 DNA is TGTGCCAGCAGTGACCCTACAGGGAATCAGCCCCAGCATTTT. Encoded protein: CASSDPTGNQPQHF.

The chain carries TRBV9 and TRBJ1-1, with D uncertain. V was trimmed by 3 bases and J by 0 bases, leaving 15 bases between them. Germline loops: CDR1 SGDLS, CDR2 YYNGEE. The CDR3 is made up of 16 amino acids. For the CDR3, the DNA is TGTGCCAGCAGCGGAGCTGTAGCTGGCATGAACACTGAAGCTTTCTTT. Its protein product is CASSGAVAGMNTEAFF.

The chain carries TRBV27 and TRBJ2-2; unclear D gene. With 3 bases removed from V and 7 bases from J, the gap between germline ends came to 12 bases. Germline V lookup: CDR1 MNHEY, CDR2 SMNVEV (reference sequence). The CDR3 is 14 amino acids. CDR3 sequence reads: CASSLDRLGGELFF. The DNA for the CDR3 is TGTGCCAGCAGTTTGGATAGGCTTGGCGGGGAGCTGTTTTTT.

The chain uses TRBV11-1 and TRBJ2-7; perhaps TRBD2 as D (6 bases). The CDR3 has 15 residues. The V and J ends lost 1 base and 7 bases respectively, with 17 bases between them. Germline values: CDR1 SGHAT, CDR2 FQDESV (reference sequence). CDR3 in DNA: TGTGCCAGCAGCTTAGAGGGAGGAGCGATATGGGAGCAGTACTTC. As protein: CASSLEGGAIWEQYF.